The rows below give T cell receptor beta chains drawn from one sample of a study of CD8+ T cells in alopecia areata. Only in-frame clones appear in the TCRdb table, and some are missing; sequencing was by immunoSEQ multiplex PCR. The table includes 150,000 to 200,000 clones, less than 65% detected once. Sample: CD4+ T cells sorted from blood, taken at week 24, from a patient treated with tofacitinib. These receptors were collected from a human donor with alopecia areata. Each CDR3 is given with its conserved first and last residue. A D gene is named only where the DNA matches it firmly. Rows give clone size only sometimes, using once, few, many, or a class for an expanded clone.

V: TRBV25-1
D: .
size: few
J: TRBJ2-7
CDR3: CASSEYRVGGEQYF
DNA: TGTGCCAGCAGTGAGTACAGGGTGGGTGGCGAGCAGTACTTC

V: TRBV2
D: TRBD1
size: .
J: TRBJ2-2
CDR3: CASRARTGTTGELFF
DNA: TGTGCCAGCAGAGCCCGGACAGGGACCACCGGGGAGCTGTTTTTT

V: TRBV7-2
D: .
size: .
J: TRBJ2-6
CDR3: CASSLTVRDSGANVLTF
DNA: TGTGCCAGCAGCTTAACAGTGAGAGACTCTGGGGCCAACGTCCTGACTTTC

V: TRBV7-2
D: .
size: few
J: TRBJ1-5
CDR3: CASSLRGGNQPQHF
DNA: TGTGCCAGCAGCTTACGAGGGGGCAATCAGCCCCAGCATTTT

V: TRBV29-1
D: .
size: few
J: TRBJ1-1
CDR3: CSVVGENTEAFF
DNA: TGCAGCGTTGTGGGAGAGAACACTGAAGCTTTCTTT

V: TRBV20-1
D: .
size: few
J: TRBJ2-7
CDR3: CSATRLGEQYF
DNA: TGCAGTGCCACAAGACTAGGCGAGCAGTACTTC

V: TRBV19
D: TRBD1
size: .
J: TRBJ1-5
CDR3: CASTQDRSSNQPQHF
DNA: TGTGCCAGTACTCAGGACAGGAGTAGCAATCAGCCCCAGCATTTT

V: TRBV29-1
D: .
size: .
J: TRBJ1-1
CDR3: CSALAGRTANTEAFF
DNA: TGCAGCGCCCTAGCTGGACGGACGGCGAACACTGAAGCTTTCTTT

V: TRBV6-5
D: .
size: .
J: TRBJ1-5
CDR3: CASSYEAGSNQPQHF
DNA: TGTGCCAGCAGTTACGAGGCAGGGAGCAATCAGCCCCAGCATTTT

V: TRBV5-1
D: TRBD1
size: .
J: TRBJ1-6
CDR3: CASRGQNNSPLHF
DNA: TGCGCCAGCAGGGGACAGAATAATTCACCCCTCCACTTT

V: TRBV30
D: TRBD1
size: once
J: TRBJ2-6
CDR3: CAWSDPRSGQGGSGANVLTF
DNA: TGTGCCTGGAGTGACCCACGCTCGGGACAGGGGGGCTCTGGGGCCAACGTCCTGACTTTC

V: TRBV29-1
D: .
size: .
J: TRBJ1-1
CDR3: CSVALIEAEAFF
DNA: TGCAGCGTTGCCCTCATCGAGGCTGAAGCTTTCTTT

V: TRBV2
D: TRBD2
size: .
J: TRBJ2-7
CDR3: CASRGTSGAYEQYF
DNA: TGTGCCAGCAGGGGGACTAGCGGGGCCTACGAGCAGTACTTC

V: TRBV15
D: .
size: .
J: TRBJ2-3
CDR3: CATSQFGDTQYF
DNA: TGTGCCACCAGTCAATTTGGGGATACGCAGTATTTT

V: TRBV5-6
D: .
size: .
J: TRBJ1-1
CDR3: CASSPERGVWTEAFF
DNA: TGTGCCAGCAGCCCTGAAAGGGGAGTTTGGACTGAAGCTTTCTTT

V: TRBV5-6
D: .
size: .
J: TRBJ1-2
CDR3: CASSLPGMGYGYTF
DNA: TGTGCCAGCAGCTTGCCGGGAATGGGCTATGGCTACACCTTC

V: TRBV19
D: TRBD1
size: few
J: TRBJ1-1
CDR3: CASTPRGELLAFF
DNA: TGTGCCAGTACCCCCAGGGGGGAGTTGCTAGCTTTCTTT

V: TRBV27
D: TRBD2
size: .
J: TRBJ2-7
CDR3: CASSMSGDSYEQYF
DNA: TGTGCCAGCAGCATGAGCGGGGACTCCTACGAGCAGTACTTC

V: TRBV29-1
D: .
size: .
J: TRBJ1-1
CDR3: CSVERRGANTEAFF
DNA: TGCAGCGTTGAACGCAGGGGCGCGAACACTGAAGCTTTCTTT